One and the same sample provided the 2 T cell receptor beta chains below, sequenced in a study of CD8 T cells in Susac syndrome (dated by TCRdb to the late 2010s). The library came from the immunoSEQ multiplex PCR assay. RNA was extracted using the RNeasy kit, and about 0.45 to 1 ug of the RNA was reverse transcribed with random hexamers. The public sequencing data were trimmed at Q25 with fastp and processed into clonotypes with MiXCR by TCRdb, which kept only in-frame beta chains. Here each entry gathers all rows of one CDR3 protein and keeps the most common genes and DNA. For this sample there are some 97,000 distinct CDR3 sequences; nearly 97% appear just once. Of the sample, approximately 0.3% is held by the ten largest clones. Sequencing input: CD8+ T cells from PBMCs. The receptors were sampled from a human donor with Susac syndrome.

The chain uses TRBV15 and TRBJ2-6; D ambiguous. Trimming pared 0 bases from V and 1 base from J, leaving 4 bases between. The CDR3 spans 15 residues. Germline CDR1 LNHNV, CDR2 YYDKDF (reference sequence). The CDR3 DNA is TGTGCCACCAGCAGAGAGGGATCTGGGGCCAACGTCCTGACTTTC. Encoded protein: CATSREGSGANVLTF.

In DNA, the CDR3 is TGCAGTGCTAGTCGGGCACGACACTCCTACAATGAGCAGTTCTTC. It codes for CSASRARHSYNEQFF. The chain combines TRBV20-1 with TRBJ2-1, with D unclear. There are 15 residues in the CDR3. Trimming stripped 3 bases from V and 0 bases from J, with 12 bases between. In germline, CDR1 is DFQATT, CDR2 SNEGSKA (reference sequence).